This T cell receptor (beta chain) was identified in a study of blood T cell repertoires in COVID-19. On the study more broadly: Material from acute and convalescent COVID-19 was sourced from the United States, Italy and Spain. From T cells, B-cell-depleted T cells, or PBMCs came the material, which was cDNA or gDNA.

Original handling: Amplification of reference gene primers provided the estimated nucleated cell counts. Here immunoSEQ multiplex PCR was the method, and the copy in TCRdb shows in-frame clones only, minus some. V and J calls and clone size are as listed in that table; D and trimming were resolved from the DNA. The sample has 110,000 to 150,000 clones; about four fifths are singletons. Germline V gene data show CDR1 as GTSNPN and CDR2 as SVGIG (reference sequence). V shed 0 bases and J shed 8 bases, with 14 bases lying between them. The CDR3 sequence is 14 residues long. The sample taken for sequencing was peripheral blood. The receptor was isolated from a human donor in a cohort sampled during active COVID-19. The chain employs TRBV30 and TRBJ2-1, with D possibly matching TRBD2 (7 bases). The CDR3, as DNA: TGTGCCTGGAGTGTTTTAGGGGGGGTCGATGAGCAGTTCTTC. Translated, it gives CAWSVLGGVDEQFF.